These T cell receptor beta chains were read from a single sample in a study of T cells after posttransplantation cyclophosphamide. Only in-frame clones appear in the TCRdb table, and some are missing; sequencing was by immunoSEQ multiplex PCR. The repertoire consists of about 6,700 clones, none detected only once. The sample consisted of PBMCs, taken after an allogeneic stem cell transplant with post-transplant cyclophosphamide. The receptors stem from a male patient aged 25-45 years who received an allogeneic stem cell transplant from an unrelated donor, was CMV-positive, and had acute and chronic GVHD. Some T cells may be supplied by the graft donor. Both conserved end residues are part of each CDR3.

TRBJ2-2,TRBV30,CASDSYTGELFF
TRBJ2-5,TRBV18,CASSTGVETQYF
TRBJ2-5,TRBV7-2,CASSRGAGGTIETQYF
TRBJ1-2,TRBV19,CASSMGQNIYGYTF
TRBJ2-7,TRBV28,CASSLWSPEDSSYEQYF
TRBJ2-1,TRBV11-3,CASRIRGLGGEQFF
TRBJ2-7,TRBV9,CASSQTGVSYEQYF
TRBJ2-7,TRBV10-3,CAISDPPRALEQYF
TRBJ2-1,TRBV11-2,CASSLSGSEQFF
TRBJ1-1,TRBV27,CASRILTNRQAFF
TRBJ2-1,TRBV7-9,CASSLRTSGADEQFF
TRBJ2-3,TRBV29-1,CSVEASLPDTQYF
TRBJ1-5,TRBV7-8,CASSLGGQRWAYQPQHF
TRBJ2-7,TRBV5-6,CASSLETGGKQYF
TRBJ2-1,TRBV6-5,CASSSLGLAGGPEQFF
TRBJ2-3,TRBV4-3,CASSWEGDTQYF
TRBJ2-3,TRBV18,CASSSTGKETDTQYF
TRBJ1-5,TRBV12-5,CASGLDRGGNQPQHF
TRBJ2-7,TRBV7-9,CASSTGTKYEQYF
TRBJ2-5,TRBV5-1,CASTLRGDQETQYF
TRBJ2-5,TRBV6-5,CATQGSGETQYF
TRBJ2-2,TRBV4-3,CASSQERPGLADTGELFF
TRBJ2-7,TRBV7-2,CASSPDRSKLYEQYF
TRBJ2-1,TRBV7-9,CASSPGTGADNEQFF
TRBJ2-1,TRBV9,CASNSRGNEQFF